Listed here are 22 T cell receptor beta chains from one sample, sequenced in a study of cytomegalovirus exposure and HLA in healthy donors. The data were produced by immunoSEQ multiplex PCR, yet TCRdb's version contains in-frame clones alone and is incomplete. The sample lists 200,000 to 250,000 clones, more than 75% occurring once. What was sequenced was PBMCs. All receptors come from a man aged 18 to 30 in good health and CMV-seropositive.

This clone was seen just once. Here the CDR3 DNA reads TGTGCCAGCAGTTCGAGGGACCTACTCTATAGCAATCAGCCCCAGCATTTT. Its translation: CASSSRDLLYSNQPQHF. This chain uses TRBV28 with TRBJ1-5; tentative D call: TRBD1 (5 bases). The V gene's germline CDR1 is MDHEN and CDR2 SYDVKM. The V end lost 4 bases, the J end lost 0 bases, and 16 bases lay between the germline ends. The CDR3 has 17 amino acids.

This rearrangement joins TRBV5-1 to TRBJ2-5; perhaps D is TRBD1 or TRBD2 (5 bases each). Trimming removed 0 bases from V and 5 bases from J, with 11 bases in between. The CDR3 is 14 amino acids. CDR1 SGHRS and CDR2 YFSETQ come from the germline V gene. This CDR3 reads CASSLAERGETQYF. The CDR3 DNA reads TGCGCCAGCAGCTTGGCCGAGAGGGGCGAGACCCAGTACTTC.

The chain uses TRBV5-1 and TRBJ2-5; D not resolved. Germline CDR1 SGHRS, CDR2 YFSETQ. V lost 1 base and J 1 base, leaving 8 bases between the germline ends. This CDR3 has 14 residues. The CDR3 loop is CASSLRGSQETQYF. CDR3 nucleotides: TGCGCCAGCAGCTTGAGAGGAAGCCAAGAGACCCAGTACTTC.

V usage is TRBV27 and J usage is TRBJ2-3; D ambiguous. Looked up from germline, CDR1 is MNHEY and CDR2 is SMNVEV (reference sequence). The CDR3 covers 16 residues. Trimming removed 0 bases from V and 4 bases from J, with 14 bases in between. For the CDR3, the DNA is TGTGCCAGCAGTTTATCAAGTCAAATTCTAGCAGATACGCAGTATTTT. This translates into CASSLSSQILADTQYF.

The rearrangement links TRBV27 to TRBJ1-2, with D perhaps TRBD1 (5 bases). The CDR3 runs to 17 residues. V gave up 0 bases and J gave up 1 base, with 15 bases separating them. Germline V gene sequence: CDR1 MNHEY, CDR2 SMNVEV (reference sequence). The CDR3, as DNA: TGTGCCAGCAGTTTATCGATCGGGGGGGGACTTAACTATGGCTACACCTTC. Residues: CASSLSIGGGLNYGYTF.

The chain couples TRBV27 to TRBJ2-5, with 10 bases lining up with TRBD1. The junction had 7 bases not matched to a gene; V was cut back by 5 bases and J by 4 bases. CDR1 and CDR2 from the germline V gene are MNHEY and SMNVEV (reference sequence). The CDR3 is made up of 15 amino acids. The CDR3 loop reads CASSLRQGARETQYF. DNA for the CDR3: TGTGCCAGCAGTCTAAGACAGGGGGCAAGAGAGACCCAGTACTTC.

This chain links TRBV6-5 with TRBJ2-1, with 13 bases that match TRBD2. Germline CDR1 and CDR2: MNHEY and SVGAGI. The CDR3 runs to 16 residues. After removal of 4 bases from V and 7 bases from J, the junction contained 7 bases not matched to a gene. The CDR3 region has the DNA TGTGCCAGCAGTTCGGGACTAGCGGGAACGAGGAATGAGCAGTTCTTC. Residues: CASSSGLAGTRNEQFF.

The chain links TRBV6-1 to TRBJ2-1; D unresolved. V lost 2 bases and J 8 bases, leaving 10 bases between the germline ends. Germline loops: CDR1 MNHNS, CDR2 SASEGT. The CDR3 has 13 amino acids. Here the CDR3 reads CASSETWLDEQFF. CDR3 DNA sequence: TGTGCCAGCAGTGAAACCTGGTTGGATGAGCAGTTCTTC.

The chain links TRBV7-2 to TRBJ2-6; 8 bases match TRBD2. This CDR3 region has 16 residues. The ends lost 0 bases at V and 4 bases at J; junction bases unmatched: 2. Germline lookup yields CDR1 SGHTA and CDR2 FQGNSA. The CDR3 nucleotides are TGTGCCAGCAGCTTAGCAGCGGGAGCCGGGGCCAACGTCCTGACTTTC. Translated, it gives CASSLAAGAGANVLTF.

The V gene is TRBV7-9, the J gene TRBJ1-2; D ambiguous. V lost 6 bases and J 3 bases, leaving 11 bases between the germline ends. This CDR3 is 13 amino acids long. Germline V gives CDR1 SEHNR, CDR2 FQNEAQ (reference sequence). Written as DNA, the CDR3 is TGTGCCAGCAGGACTCCAACCGACTATGGCTACACCTTC. Translation gives CASRTPTDYGYTF.

Comments on this clone: The germline gene is not matched at one end of the junction; a read error may be the cause. The chain links TRBV6-1 to TRBJ2-7; D might be TRBD1 (6 bases). Germline V gene data show CDR1 as MNHNS and CDR2 as SASEGT. The CDR3 covers 13 residues. Written as DNA, the CDR3 is TGTGCCAGCAGTGCACAGGGCTTTCAGACAGCGCAATTC. This sequence encodes CASSAQGFQTAQF.

CDR3: CASSSGTGLSGNTIYF. The DNA of the CDR3 is TGTGCCAGCAGCTCCGGAACAGGACTCTCTGGAAACACCATATATTTT. The chain recombines TRBV9 with TRBJ1-3; D possibly corresponds to TRBD1 (5 bases). The CDR3 is 16 residues long. In germline, CDR1 is SGDLS, CDR2 YYNGEE. V was trimmed by 4 bases and J by 0 bases, leaving 14 bases between them.

The chain uses TRBV7-3 and TRBJ2-3, with D possibly being TRBD2 (7 bases). V was cut by 5 bases and J by 4 bases, with 16 bases left in between. This CDR3 has 15 residues. Per germline, CDR1 SGHTA and CDR2 FQGTGA. The CDR3 DNA is TGTGCCAGCAGCCCCCTCCCGGGGGGCCCAGATACGCAGTATTTT. As protein: CASSPLPGGPDTQYF.

This sequence joins TRBV29-1 and TRBJ2-5, with unresolved D. The CDR3 runs to 11 residues. Germline V CDR1 and CDR2: SQVTM, ANQGSEA. The ends were cut back, 4 bases at V and 6 bases at J, with 9 bases in the middle. CDR3 loop: CSVGIGKTQYF. The DNA for the CDR3 is TGCAGCGTTGGGATAGGAAAGACCCAGTACTTC.

This clone appeared a single time. The chain carries TRBV6-1 and TRBJ2-1; D is undetermined. The CDR3 spans 13 residues. Trimming shortened V by 5 bases and J by 6 bases, and 11 bases separated the two germline ends. The germline gives CDR1 MNHNS, CDR2 SASEGT. The chain's CDR3 is CASSSDGSNEQFF. The CDR3 DNA reads TGTGCCAGCAGTTCAGACGGATCCAATGAGCAGTTCTTC.

This chain connects TRBV5-1 to TRBJ2-3; 9 bases are shared with TRBD1. The germline gives CDR1 SGHRS, CDR2 YFSETQ. With V trimmed by 1 base and J by 7 bases, 7 bases remained unmatched. The CDR3 spans 15 residues. CDR3 sequence reads: CASSLYGTGTYTQYF. DNA of the CDR3: TGCGCCAGCAGCTTGTACGGGACAGGGACGTATACGCAGTATTTT. Together with reference TRBV5-1 and TRBJ2-3, the CDR3 gives the full variable domain: KAGVTQTPRYLIKTRGQQVTLSCSPISGHRSVSWYQQTPGQGLQFLFEYFSETQRNKGNFPGRFSGRQFSNSRSEMNVSTLELGDSALYLCASSLYGTGTYTQYFGPGTRLTVL.

This clone was seen just once. The V call is TRBV6-6, the J call TRBJ2-1, with D maybe TRBD1 (5 bases). This CDR3 is built from 13 residues. Germline V gene sequence: CDR1 MNHNY, CDR2 SVGAGI (reference sequence). V was cut by 7 bases and J by 5 bases, with 12 bases left in between. CDR3: CASMQGFNNEQFF. CDR3 coding DNA: TGTGCCAGCATGCAGGGCTTTAACAATGAGCAGTTCTTC.

This clone showed up just once. CDR3 in DNA: TGTGCCAGTAGTATAGTCAGCGCCAGCTCCTACGAGCAGTACTTC. This translates into CASSIVSASSYEQYF. The chain has TRBV19 and TRBJ2-7; D is unresolved. With 1 base removed from V and 0 bases from J, the gap between germline ends came to 10 bases. The CDR3 consists of 15 residues. Germline V CDR1 and CDR2: LNHDA, SQIVND (reference sequence).

Points on this clone: The same CDR3 also results from other DNA sequences found in this sample. The CDR3 spells CASGSYEQYF. DNA of the CDR3: TGTGCCAGCGGATCCTACGAGCAGTACTTC. The rearrangement uses TRBV28 and TRBJ2-7, with D unclear. The CDR3 length is 10 residues. Trimming shortened V by 8 bases and J by 1 base, and 3 bases separated the two germline ends. The germline gives CDR1 MDHEN, CDR2 SYDVKM.

The chain is built from TRBV7-2 and TRBJ2-5; D is possibly TRBD1 (5 bases). The V gene lost 0 bases and the J gene lost 7 bases, with 18 bases spanning the gap. Germline CDR1 and CDR2: SGHTA and FQGNSA. CDR3 length equals 16 residues. DNA for the CDR3: TGTGCCAGCAGCTTAGCAAAGAGGCAAGACAGTATGACCCAGTACTTC. Its protein is CASSLAKRQDSMTQYF.

The chain has TRBV7-9 and TRBJ2-1; maybe TRBD2 (5 bases). V was clipped by 10 bases and J by 0 bases, with 13 bases between them. The CDR3 sequence is 14 residues long. Germline CDR1 and CDR2: SEHNR and FQNEAQ (reference sequence). The CDR3 reads CATGGWSSYNEQFF. The CDR3, as DNA: TGTGCCACCGGAGGCTGGAGCTCCTACAATGAGCAGTTCTTC.

The gene calls are TRBV2 and TRBJ2-1; 13 bases agree with TRBD2. V trimming: 6 bases; J trimming: 7 bases; junction bases outside the gene matches: 12. This CDR3 is built from 17 residues. CDR1 is SNHLY and CDR2 is FYNNEI in the germline V gene. CDR3 coding DNA: TGTGCCAGCAGCCGCATGACTAGCGGGAGGTTAGGGAATGAGCAGTTCTTC. Amino acid sequence: CASSRMTSGRLGNEQFF. Full variable domain (rest looked up from reference TRBV2 and TRBJ2-1): EPEVTQTPSHQVTQMGQEVILRCVPISNHLYFYWYRQILGQKVEFLVSFYNNEISEKSEIFDDQFSVERPDGSNFTLKIRSTKLEDSAMYFCASSRMTSGRLGNEQFFGPGTRLTVL.